Listed below are T cell receptor beta chains from one sample, sequenced in a study of cytomegalovirus exposure and HLA in healthy donors. TCRdb's copy holds only in-frame clones and misses some; the assay was immunoSEQ multiplex PCR. Counted here are around 220,000 clones, around 83% occurring once; the ten biggest clones make up around 1.5%. Sequenced input: PBMCs. The receptors here all came from a girl aged 10-17 years in good health and CMV-seronegative. The CDR3 runs from the conserved cysteine through the conserved F or W. Each record gives: V gene, D gene, J gene, clone size, CDR3 DNA, CDR3 protein. D genes are given only for firm matches. Size tells how often a clone was seen (once, few, many) or the class of an expanded clone, and some rows leave it out.

V gene: TRBV20-1; D gene: NA; J gene: TRBJ2-7; clone size: once; CDR3 DNA: TGCAGTGCTATGAACAGGATCGAGCAGTACTTC; CDR3 protein: CSAMNRIEQYF
V gene: TRBV7-6; D gene: NA; J gene: TRBJ1-1; clone size: NA; CDR3 DNA: TGTGCCAGCAGCACGATGAGGGAGAACAGGGCTGAAGCTTTCTTT; CDR3 protein: CASSTMRENRAEAFF
V gene: TRBV7-2; D gene: NA; J gene: TRBJ1-6; clone size: NA; CDR3 DNA: TGTGCCAGCAGCCTCTCTATTGGGAGTTCACCCCTCCACTTT; CDR3 protein: CASSLSIGSSPLHF
V gene: TRBV5-1; D gene: NA; J gene: TRBJ1-3; clone size: NA; CDR3 DNA: TGCGCCAGCAGTTCTTCCTCCTCTGGAAACACCATATATTTT; CDR3 protein: CASSSSSSGNTIYF
V gene: TRBV5-4; D gene: NA; J gene: TRBJ2-7; clone size: once; CDR3 DNA: TGTGCCAGCAGCCCCGGGCCCGGCAGGGGACCCTACGAGCAGTACTTC; CDR3 protein: CASSPGPGRGPYEQYF
V gene: TRBV6-1; D gene: NA; J gene: TRBJ2-7; clone size: NA; CDR3 DNA: TGTGCCAGCAGCGTGGACAGATTCTACGAGCAGTACTTC; CDR3 protein: CASSVDRFYEQYF
V gene: TRBV19; D gene: NA; J gene: TRBJ2-3; clone size: NA; CDR3 DNA: TGTGCCAGTACGTTCTCGCGGCCTAACACAGATACGCAGTATTTT; CDR3 protein: CASTFSRPNTDTQYF
V gene: TRBV10-3; D gene: TRBD1; J gene: TRBJ1-2; clone size: NA; CDR3 DNA: TGTGCCATCAGTGAGTCCCCAGGGGGGTATGGCTACACCTTC; CDR3 protein: CAISESPGGYGYTF
V gene: TRBV11-1; D gene: NA; J gene: TRBJ2-5; clone size: NA; CDR3 DNA: TGTGCCAGCAGCTTTGTTCGATCGGGGGAGGAGACCCAGTACTTC; CDR3 protein: CASSFVRSGEETQYF
V gene: TRBV6-5; D gene: NA; J gene: TRBJ1-2; clone size: NA; CDR3 DNA: TGTGCCAGCAGTTACTACAGAAACTATGGCTACACCTTC; CDR3 protein: CASSYYRNYGYTF
V gene: TRBV4-3; D gene: NA; J gene: TRBJ1-6; clone size: few; CDR3 DNA: TGCGCCAGCAGCTTAGGGAGGGGTGGTTCACCCCTCCACTTT; CDR3 protein: CASSLGRGGSPLHF
V gene: TRBV5-5; D gene: TRBD1; J gene: TRBJ2-7; clone size: few; CDR3 DNA: TGTGCCAGCAGCCCAAGGACAGGGGGCTACGAGCAGTACTTC; CDR3 protein: CASSPRTGGYEQYF
V gene: TRBV29-1; D gene: NA; J gene: TRBJ2-5; clone size: NA; CDR3 DNA: TGCAGCGTTGACGATTCCCAGGGGTGGACCCAGTACTTC; CDR3 protein: CSVDDSQGWTQYF
V gene: TRBV19; D gene: NA; J gene: TRBJ2-1; clone size: NA; CDR3 DNA: TGTGCCAGTAGTTCTCAGCCAAGGGGTGAGCAGTTCTTC; CDR3 protein: CASSSQPRGEQFF